One sample yielded the 11 T cell receptor beta chains listed below, sequenced in a study of cytomegalovirus exposure and HLA in healthy donors. PCR involved 60 Vbeta and 13 Jbeta primers. Using immunoSEQ multiplex PCR, the repertoire was profiled, and TCRdb retains in-frame clones only, with some absent. Of 150,000 or so clones listed, 84% are singletons. The sample taken for sequencing was PBMCs. The source is a man aged 18 to 29 in good health and CMV-seronegative.

A single count supports this clone. The chain employs TRBV23-1 and TRBJ1-1; D is perhaps TRBD1 (6 bases). TRBV23-1 is designated an ORF whose function remains uncertain. The CDR3 is 11 amino acids. The germline V and J ends were trimmed by 6 bases and 12 bases, with 14 bases remaining between them. CDR3 bases: TGCGCCAGCAGATCGCGGGGGGCGACTTTCTTT. Translation: CASRSRGATFF.

The chain joins TRBV19 to TRBJ1-6; D gene ambiguous. V was clipped by 6 bases and J by 6 bases, with 9 bases between them. Looked up from germline, CDR1 is LNHDA and CDR2 is SQIVND (reference sequence). This CDR3 is 13 amino acids long. CDR3 in DNA: TGTGCCAGTAGCCGGGGTTTTAATTCACCCCTCCACTTT. This translates into CASSRGFNSPLHF.

As DNA, the CDR3 is TGTGCCAGCTCAACTGGGACAGGATTCTCCTACGAGCAGTACTTC. Its translation: CASSTGTGFSYEQYF. This sequence joins TRBV18 and TRBJ2-7; 8 bases map to TRBD1. V gave up 5 bases and J gave up 0 bases; unmatched junction bases: 6. Germline-derived CDR1 and CDR2 are KGHSH and LQKENI. This CDR3 is built from 15 residues.

The rearrangement uses TRBV5-5 and TRBJ1-5; TRBD1 matches at 10 bases. Germline values: CDR1 SGHKS, CDR2 YYEKEE (reference sequence). This CDR3 contains 15 residues. V was pared by 0 bases and J by 5 bases, with 2 bases of the junction left unmatched. The CDR3 protein is CASSLATGGHQPQHF. The CDR3 DNA follows: TGTGCCAGCAGCTTGGCGACAGGGGGCCATCAGCCCCAGCATTTT.

The rearrangement links TRBV11-2 to TRBJ2-7; 15 bases fit TRBD2. The CDR3 runs 17 residues. V dropped 6 bases and J dropped 3; count of bases not matched to a gene: 9. Germline assignment: CDR1 SGHAT and CDR2 FQNNGV. The CDR3 loop reads CASSRGTSGGRNYEQYF. CDR3 bases: TGTGCCAGCAGTCGTGGGACTAGCGGGGGGAGAAACTACGAGCAGTACTTC.

This rearrangement joins TRBV21-1 to TRBJ2-1; the listed D gene, TRBD2, was not tested against the DNA. TRBV21-1 is tagged as a pseudogene. There are 14 residues in the CDR3. The CDR3 here is CASSKALLDSPGFF. CDR3 nucleotides: TGTGCCAGCAGCAAAGCGCTTTTAGACTCTCCCGGGTTCTTC.

This clone was picked up one time. The gene calls are TRBV7-3 and TRBJ2-5; D possibly corresponds to TRBD1 (5 bases). The V end was cut by 5 bases, the J end by 1 base, with 14 bases between. CDR1 is SGHTA, CDR2 FQGTGA, per germline. The CDR3 spans 15 residues. The CDR3, as DNA: TGTGCCAGCAGCGCATTAGGGGTGCCCCAAGAGACCCAGTACTTC. This sequence encodes CASSALGVPQETQYF.

V is TRBV11-2 and J is TRBJ1-1; possible D gene TRBD1, 5 bases. CDR1 is SGHAT, CDR2 FQNNGV, per germline. The V gene lost 5 bases and the J gene lost 5 bases, with 21 bases spanning the gap. CDR3 size: 16 residues. The CDR3 bases are TGTGCCAGCAGCCCGAGCACAGGCCGCCGGGGGACTGAAGCTTTCTTT. Its translation: CASSPSTGRRGTEAFF. The whole variable domain, remainder taken from reference TRBV11-2 and TRBJ1-1, is EAGVAQSPRYKIIEKRQSVAFWCNPISGHATLYWYQQILGQGPKLLIQFQNNGVVDDSQLPKDRFSAERLKGVDSTLKIQPAKLEDSAVYLCASSPSTGRRGTEAFFGQGTRLTVV.

The table lists this clone with a few counts. V gene TRBV2 combines with J gene TRBJ1-2, with D possibly matching TRBD1 (6 bases). Germline CDR1 SNHLY, CDR2 FYNNEI. V was shortened by 5 bases and J by 4 bases, with 11 bases between the two germline ends. The CDR3 spans 13 residues. CDR3 sequence reads: CASSQLQGYGYTF. The CDR3 coding sequence is TGTGCCAGCAGTCAACTACAGGGCTATGGCTACACCTTC.

The V gene is TRBV6-5, the J gene TRBJ2-7, with 11 bases aligning to TRBD1. V shed 7 bases, J shed 5 bases, and the junction held 7 bases outside the gene matches. Germline-derived CDR1 and CDR2 are MNHEY and SVGAGI. The CDR3 is 14 residues long. The CDR3 DNA reads as TGTGCCAGCACTCCTCAGGGACAGGGGGACGAGCAGTACTTC. This encodes CASTPQGQGDEQYF.

The rearrangement links TRBV5-1 to TRBJ1-2; D is perhaps TRBD1 (6 bases). The length of the CDR3 is 12 residues. Trimming left V 0 bases short and J 8 bases short, with 8 bases between. The germline CDR1 and CDR2 sequences are SGHRS and YFSETQ. This CDR3 reads CASSLEQGGYTF. In nucleotides, the CDR3 is TGCGCCAGCAGCTTGGAACAGGGCGGCTACACCTTC.